One T cell receptor beta chain is described in this entry. Its antigen remains unknown. The sample is drawn from a study of identical twins. Points from the study as a whole: Memory repertoires lacked the insertion deficit that abundant cord blood beta clonotypes showed.

All of the donors were Caucasians in good health. CDR1 MNHNS and CDR2 SASEGT come from the germline V gene. This CDR3 region has 16 residues. With 7 bases removed from V and 0 bases from J, the gap between germline ends came to 18 bases. With template switching, a universal primer site was added, and the cDNA carried unique molecular identifiers. From the 5' RACE reads, TCRdb called clonotypes with MiXCR, one entry per CDR3 protein. The sample shows 200,000 to 250,000 distinct CDR3 sequences, approximately 7% of them seen only once. The data also belong to a second study, concerning yellow fever vaccine responses in identical twins.

Sequenced input: memory (CD45RO+) T cells sorted from blood. The sequence derives from a woman younger than 30 in good health. V and J are TRBV6-1 and TRBJ1-2, with a tentative D call TRBD1 (6 bases). The CDR3 sequence: CASNRLGTNPNYGYTF. Here the CDR3 DNA reads TGTGCCAGCAACCGTCTAGGGACAAATCCTAACTATGGCTACACCTTC.